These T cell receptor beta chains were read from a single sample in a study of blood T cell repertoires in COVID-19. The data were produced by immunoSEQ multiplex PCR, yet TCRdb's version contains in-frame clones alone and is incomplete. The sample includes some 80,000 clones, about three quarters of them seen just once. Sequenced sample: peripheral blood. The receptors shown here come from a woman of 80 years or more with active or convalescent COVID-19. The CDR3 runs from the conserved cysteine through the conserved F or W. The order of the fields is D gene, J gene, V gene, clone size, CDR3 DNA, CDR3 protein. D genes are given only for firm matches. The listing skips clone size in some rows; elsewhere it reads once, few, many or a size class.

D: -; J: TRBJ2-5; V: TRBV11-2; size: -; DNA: TGTGCCAGCAGCTCCCTCGGCCAAGAGACCCAGTACTTC; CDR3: CASSSLGQETQYF
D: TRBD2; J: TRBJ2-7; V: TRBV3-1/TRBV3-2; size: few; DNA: TGTGCCAGCAGCCAAGCGGCGGGGGGAGGCCACGAGCAGTACTTC; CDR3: CASSQAAGGGHEQYF
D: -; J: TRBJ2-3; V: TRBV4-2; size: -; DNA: TGTGCCAGCAGCCAAGTTCGGGGGTGGGCAGATACGCAGTATTTT; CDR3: CASSQVRGWADTQYF
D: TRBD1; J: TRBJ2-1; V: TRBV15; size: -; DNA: TGTGCCACCAGCAGGCCGGGACAGGGGGGGTTGGAGCAGTTCTTC; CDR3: CATSRPGQGGLEQFF
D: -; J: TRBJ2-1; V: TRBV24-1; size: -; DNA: TGTGCCACCAGTGGGCAAGGGAGATGGGATGAGCAGTTCTTC; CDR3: CATSGQGRWDEQFF
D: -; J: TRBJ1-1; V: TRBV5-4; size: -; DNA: TGTGCCAGCAGCTGGGGCCAGGAAGGTGCCACTGAAGCTTTCTTT; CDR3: CASSWGQEGATEAFF
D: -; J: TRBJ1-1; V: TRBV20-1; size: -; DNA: TGCAGTGCTAGTGTCTCGAACACTGAAGCTTTCTTT; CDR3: CSASVSNTEAFF
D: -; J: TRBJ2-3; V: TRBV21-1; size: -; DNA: TGTGCCAGCATCCTCCGGGACAGATGCACAGATACGCAGTATTTT; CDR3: CASILRDRCTDTQYF
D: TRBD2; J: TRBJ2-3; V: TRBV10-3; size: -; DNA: TGTGCCATCAAAGGGACTAGCGGGGACCGGCCAGATACGCAGTATTTT; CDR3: CAIKGTSGDRPDTQYF
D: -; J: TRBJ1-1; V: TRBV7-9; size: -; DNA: TGTGCCAGCAGTCACCGGACGGGATTGAACACTGAAGCTTTCTTT; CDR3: CASSHRTGLNTEAFF
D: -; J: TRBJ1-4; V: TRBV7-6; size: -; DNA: TGTGCCAGCAGCTTAGGTCCCGGGATTAATGAAAAACTGTTTTTT; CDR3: CASSLGPGINEKLFF
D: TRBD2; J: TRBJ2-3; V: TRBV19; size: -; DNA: TGTGCCAGTAGAAACCTCAGGACTAGCGGGGGGGCAGATACGCAGTATTTT; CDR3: CASRNLRTSGGADTQYF
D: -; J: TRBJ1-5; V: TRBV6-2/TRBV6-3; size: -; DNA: TGTGCCAGCAGTTATTCCGGGACATTGAATCAGCCCCAGCATTTT; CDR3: CASSYSGTLNQPQHF
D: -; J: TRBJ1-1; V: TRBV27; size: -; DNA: TGTGCCAGCACGCCCTGGGCGAATATGAACACTGAAGCTTTCTTT; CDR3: CASTPWANMNTEAFF
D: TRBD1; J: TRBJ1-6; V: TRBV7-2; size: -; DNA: TGTGCCAGCAGCTTAGCCGCGACAGGGTACTATAATTCACCCCTCCACTTT; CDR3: CASSLAATGYYNSPLHF
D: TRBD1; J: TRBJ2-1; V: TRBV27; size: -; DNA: TGTGCCAGCAGTCTAAACAGGGGGCGCGGGAATGAGCAGTTCTTC; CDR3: CASSLNRGRGNEQFF
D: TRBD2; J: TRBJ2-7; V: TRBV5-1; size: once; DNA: TGCGCCAGTAGTTATAGCGGGGGGGCCTACGAGCAGTACTTC; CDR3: CASSYSGGAYEQYF
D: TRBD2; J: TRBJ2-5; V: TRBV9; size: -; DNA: TGTGCCAGCAGCCCCGAAGGACTAGCGGGGCTCCATCAAGAGACCCAGTACTTC; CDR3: CASSPEGLAGLHQETQYF
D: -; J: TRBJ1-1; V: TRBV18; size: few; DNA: TGTGCCAGCTCACCAGGTCTTCCGGACAGCTACACTGAAGCTTTCTTT; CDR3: CASSPGLPDSYTEAFF
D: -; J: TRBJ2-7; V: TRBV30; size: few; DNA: TGTGCCTGGTCGGACAGACCCTACGAGCAGTACTTC; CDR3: CAWSDRPYEQYF
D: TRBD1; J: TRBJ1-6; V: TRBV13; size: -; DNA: TGTGCCAGCAGCCGCCAGACGGACAGGGAAGTCTTCTATAATTCACCCCTCCACTTT; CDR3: CASSRQTDREVFYNSPLHF
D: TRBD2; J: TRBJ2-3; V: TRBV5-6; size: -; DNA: TGTGCCAGCAGCTTGGCCCCGGGACTAGCAGGAGATACGCAGTATTTT; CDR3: CASSLAPGLAGDTQYF
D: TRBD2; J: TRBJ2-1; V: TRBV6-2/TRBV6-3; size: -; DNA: TGTGCCAGCACCCCCTTAGCGGGGACCTGGAACAATGAGCAGTTCTTC; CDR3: CASTPLAGTWNNEQFF
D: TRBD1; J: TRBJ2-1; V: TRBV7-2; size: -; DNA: TGTGCCAGCAGCAGGGTCGACAGGGGTGTTGGGAATGAGCAGTTCTTC; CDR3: CASSRVDRGVGNEQFF
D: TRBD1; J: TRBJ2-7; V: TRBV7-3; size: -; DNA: TGTGCCAGCAGCCCCCATGGGACAGCATCCTACGAGCAGTACTTC; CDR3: CASSPHGTASYEQYF
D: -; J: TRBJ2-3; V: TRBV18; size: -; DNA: TGTGCCAGCTCACCGTCTAGGCCCCCGGATACGCAGTATTTT; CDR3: CASSPSRPPDTQYF
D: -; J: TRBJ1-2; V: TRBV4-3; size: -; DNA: TGCGCCAGCAGCCAAGAGTCCCAGGCCCGGTTTGGCTACACCTTC; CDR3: CASSQESQARFGYTF
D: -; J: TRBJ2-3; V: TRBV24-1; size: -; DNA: TGTGCCACCAGTGATGGCGGGATAGATACGCAGTATTTT; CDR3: CATSDGGIDTQYF
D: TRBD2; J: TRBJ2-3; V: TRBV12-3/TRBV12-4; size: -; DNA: TGTGCCAGCAGTTTCGGGACTAGGGATACGCAGTATTTT; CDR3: CASSFGTRDTQYF
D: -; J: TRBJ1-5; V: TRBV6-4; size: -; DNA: TGTGCCAGCCGTAGCGGCACAGCTAGCAATCAGCCCCAGCATTTT; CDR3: CASRSGTASNQPQHF
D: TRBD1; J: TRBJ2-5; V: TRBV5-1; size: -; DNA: TGCGCCAGCAGCTTGGAAGGCCAGGGGGAAGAGACCCAGTACTTC; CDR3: CASSLEGQGEETQYF
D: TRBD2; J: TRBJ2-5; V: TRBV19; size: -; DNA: TGTGCCAGTAGTATAACTAGCGGGGGGCAAGAGACCCAGTACTTC; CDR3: CASSITSGGQETQYF
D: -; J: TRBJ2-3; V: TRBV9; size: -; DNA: TGTGCCAGCAGCCCCCCAGGGCGCGGCGCAGATACGCAGTATTTT; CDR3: CASSPPGRGADTQYF
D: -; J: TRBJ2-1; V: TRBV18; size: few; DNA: TGTGCCAGCTCACTATGGGCTTACAGGACCGAGCGAAATGAGCAGTTCTTC; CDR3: CASSLWAYRTERNEQFF
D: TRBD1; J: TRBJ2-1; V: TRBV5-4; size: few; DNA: TGTGCCAGCAGCGACTTCGACAGGGAAAATGAGCAGTTCTTC; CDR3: CASSDFDRENEQFF
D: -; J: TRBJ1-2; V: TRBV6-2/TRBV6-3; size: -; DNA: TGTGCCAGCAGTTACACATCCGGAGAGGACTATGGCTACACCTTC; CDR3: CASSYTSGEDYGYTF
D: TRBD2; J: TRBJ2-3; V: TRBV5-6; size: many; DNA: TGTGCCAGCACCTCCCGGACCGGGGGGGGCACAGATACGCAGTATTTT; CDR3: CASTSRTGGGTDTQYF
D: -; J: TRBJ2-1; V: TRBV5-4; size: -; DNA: TGTGCCAGCAGCTTGGCCGGGACCTACAATGAGCAGTTCTTC; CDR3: CASSLAGTYNEQFF
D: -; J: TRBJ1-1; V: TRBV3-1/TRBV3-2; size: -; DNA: TGTGCCAGCAGCCAAGATCCGAGGTCCTTGGACACTGAAGCTTTCTTT; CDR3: CASSQDPRSLDTEAFF
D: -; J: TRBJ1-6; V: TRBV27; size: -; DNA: TGTGCCAGCAGTAACCGGGGTAAAAATAATTCACCCCTCCACTTT; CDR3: CASSNRGKNNSPLHF
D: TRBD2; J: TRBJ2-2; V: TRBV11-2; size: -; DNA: TGTGCCAGCAGCCCGACTAGCAGCCGTGGGGAGCTGTTTTTT; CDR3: CASSPTSSRGELFF
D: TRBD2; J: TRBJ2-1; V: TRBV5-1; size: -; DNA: TGCGCCAGCAGCTTGGTAGCGGGGGGGTATGAGCAGTTCTTC; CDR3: CASSLVAGGYEQFF
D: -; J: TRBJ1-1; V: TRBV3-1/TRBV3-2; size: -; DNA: TGTGCCAGCAGGGTAAAGCCCGGGGACACTGAAGCTTTCTTT; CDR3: CASRVKPGDTEAFF
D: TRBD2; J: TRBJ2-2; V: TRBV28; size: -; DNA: TGTGCCAGCAGTTGGGGGGGTGCGAACACCGGGGAGCTGTTTTTT; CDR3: CASSWGGANTGELFF
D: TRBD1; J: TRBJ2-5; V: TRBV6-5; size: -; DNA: TGTGCCAGCACCCCGACGACAGGGCGGGAGACCCAGTACTTC; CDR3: CASTPTTGRETQYF